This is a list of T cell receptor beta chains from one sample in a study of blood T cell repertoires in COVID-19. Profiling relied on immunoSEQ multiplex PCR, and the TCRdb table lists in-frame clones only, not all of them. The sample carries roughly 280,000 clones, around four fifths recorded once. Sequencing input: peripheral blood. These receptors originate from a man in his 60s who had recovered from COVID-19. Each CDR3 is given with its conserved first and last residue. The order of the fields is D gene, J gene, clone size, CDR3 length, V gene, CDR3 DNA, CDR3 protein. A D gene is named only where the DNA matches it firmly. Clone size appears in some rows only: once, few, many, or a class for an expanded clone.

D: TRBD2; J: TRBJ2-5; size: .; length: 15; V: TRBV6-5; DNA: TGTGCCAGCAGTTACTCCGTGGGGGGGCAAGAGACCCAGTACTTC; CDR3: CASSYSVGGQETQYF
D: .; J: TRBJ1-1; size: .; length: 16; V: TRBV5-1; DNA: TGCGCCAGCAGCTCCATACAGGGAAACGATGCCACTGAAGCTTTCTTT; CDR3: CASSSIQGNDATEAFF
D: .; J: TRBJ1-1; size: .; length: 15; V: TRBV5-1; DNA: TGCGCCAGCAGCTTGGCCGGGTCACTGAACACTGAAGCTTTCTTT; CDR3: CASSLAGSLNTEAFF
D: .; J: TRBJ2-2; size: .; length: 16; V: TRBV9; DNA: TGTGCCAGCAGCGTAGATATAGCGGACGAAACCGGGGAGCTGTTTTTT; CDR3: CASSVDIADETGELFF
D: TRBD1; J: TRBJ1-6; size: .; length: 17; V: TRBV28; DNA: TGTGCCAGCAGTCCGACGGACAGGGTGGGCTATGATTCACCCCTCCACTTT; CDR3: CASSPTDRVGYDSPLHF
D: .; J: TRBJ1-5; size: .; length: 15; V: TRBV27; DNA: TGTGCCAGCAGTCCCGGAGACAGCTTTTATCGGCCCCAGCATTTT; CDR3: CASSPGDSFYRPQHF
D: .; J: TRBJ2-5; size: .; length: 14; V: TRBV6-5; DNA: TGTGCCAGCGCGGGGCAGGGACGAATGGAGACCCAGTACTTC; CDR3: CASAGQGRMETQYF
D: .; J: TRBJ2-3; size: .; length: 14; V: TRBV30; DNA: TGTGCCTGGAGTAGAGCGGGCGGCACAGATACGCAGTATTTT; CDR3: CAWSRAGGTDTQYF
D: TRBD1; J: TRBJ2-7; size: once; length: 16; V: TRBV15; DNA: TGTGCCACCAGCAGAGATCATGGGACAGGGGCCCACGAGCAGTACTTC; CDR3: CATSRDHGTGAHEQYF
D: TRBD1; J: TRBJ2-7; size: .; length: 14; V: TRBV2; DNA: TGTGCCAGCAGCCCCGACAGGGTGACATACGAGCAGTACTTC; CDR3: CASSPDRVTYEQYF
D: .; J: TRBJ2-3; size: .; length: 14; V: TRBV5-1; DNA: TGCGCCAGCAGCTATGGACTCAGCACAGATACGCAGTATTTT; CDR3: CASSYGLSTDTQYF
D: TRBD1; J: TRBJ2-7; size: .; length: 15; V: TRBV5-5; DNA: TGTGCCAGCAGCTCCTGGGACAGGGGTACATACGAGCAGTACTTC; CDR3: CASSSWDRGTYEQYF
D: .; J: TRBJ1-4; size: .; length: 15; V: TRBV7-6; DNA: TGTGCCAGCAGCTTAGCGCCGCCACAGGGAGAAAAACTGTTTTTT; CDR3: CASSLAPPQGEKLFF
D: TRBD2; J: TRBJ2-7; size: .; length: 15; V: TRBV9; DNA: TGTGCCAGCAGCGTAGCTAGCGGGCCTTCCTACGAGCAGTACTTC; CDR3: CASSVASGPSYEQYF
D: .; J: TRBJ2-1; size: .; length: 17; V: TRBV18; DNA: TGTGCCAGCTCAATACAGCCCGGTTCAATTGGGCACAGTGAGCAGTTCTTC; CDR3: CASSIQPGSIGHSEQFF
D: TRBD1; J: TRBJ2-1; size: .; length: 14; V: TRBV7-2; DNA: TGTGCCAGCAGCTTAGGGGACAGAAACAATGAGCAGTTCTTC; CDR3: CASSLGDRNNEQFF
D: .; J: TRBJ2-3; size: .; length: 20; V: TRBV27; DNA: TGTGCCAGCAGTTTATCCCCCGGAAGGGTTAGGGGGTCCCTCACAGATACGCAGTATTTT; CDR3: CASSLSPGRVRGSLTDTQYF
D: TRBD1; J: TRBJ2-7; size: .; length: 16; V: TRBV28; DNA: TGTGCCAGCAGTTCGTCCGGGACAGGGTACCGCTACGAGCAGTACTTC; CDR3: CASSSSGTGYRYEQYF
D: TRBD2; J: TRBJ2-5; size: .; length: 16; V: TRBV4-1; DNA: TGCGCCAGCAGCCAGGTACTAGCGGGAGCGGCGGAGACCCAGTACTTC; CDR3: CASSQVLAGAAETQYF
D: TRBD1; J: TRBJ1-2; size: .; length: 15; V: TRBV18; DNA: TGTGCCAGCTCAGCACCCCCGGGACAGGGCTATGGCTACACCTTC; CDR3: CASSAPPGQGYGYTF
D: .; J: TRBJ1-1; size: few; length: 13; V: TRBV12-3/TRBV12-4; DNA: TGTGCCAGCAGGGCCCGACAGAACACTGAAGCTTTCTTT; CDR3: CASRARQNTEAFF
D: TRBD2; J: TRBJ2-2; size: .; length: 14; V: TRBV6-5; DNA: TGTGCCAGCAGTTACTCAGCGGGAGGAGGGGAGCTGTTTTTT; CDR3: CASSYSAGGGELFF
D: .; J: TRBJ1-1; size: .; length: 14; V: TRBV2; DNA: TGTGCCAGCAGCCAACAGGGAATTAACACTGAAGCTTTCTTT; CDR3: CASSQQGINTEAFF
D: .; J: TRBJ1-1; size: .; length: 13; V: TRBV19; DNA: TGTGCCAGTAGTATTCGGGGTAAGAATGAAGCTTTCTTT; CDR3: CASSIRGKNEAFF
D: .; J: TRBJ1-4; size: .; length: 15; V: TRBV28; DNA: TGTGCCAGCAGCCTAAACGCGGGCGGGAATGAAAAACTGTTTTTT; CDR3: CASSLNAGGNEKLFF
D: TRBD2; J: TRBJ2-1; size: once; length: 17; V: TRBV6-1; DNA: TGTGCCAGCAGGGAAACCCCCGGGACTAGTCCCTACAATGAGCAGTTCTTC; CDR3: CASRETPGTSPYNEQFF
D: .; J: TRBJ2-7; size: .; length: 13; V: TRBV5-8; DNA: TGTGCCAGCAGCCCGAGGGCGAGGTACGAGCAGTACTTC; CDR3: CASSPRARYEQYF
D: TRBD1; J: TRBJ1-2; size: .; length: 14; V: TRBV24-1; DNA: TGTGCCACCAGTGATGATGACAGGGGTGGCGGCTACACCTTC; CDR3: CATSDDDRGGGYTF
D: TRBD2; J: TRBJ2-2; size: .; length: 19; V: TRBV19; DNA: TGTGCCAGTAGTTCAAAGGCCCCGGGCCGGGGGGTGAACACCGGGGAGCTGTTTTTT; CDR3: CASSSKAPGRGVNTGELFF
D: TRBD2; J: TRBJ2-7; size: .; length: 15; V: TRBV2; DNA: TGTGCCAGCAGTGAATCGAGCGGGAGTACGTCCGAGCAGTACTTC; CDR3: CASSESSGSTSEQYF
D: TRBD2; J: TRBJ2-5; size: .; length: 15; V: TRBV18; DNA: TGTGCCAGCTCACCATTCAGGACTAGTCAAGAGACCCAGTACTTC; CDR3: CASSPFRTSQETQYF
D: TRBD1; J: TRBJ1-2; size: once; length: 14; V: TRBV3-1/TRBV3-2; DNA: TGTGCCAGCAGCCAAGATCCCAGGGGGCTTGGCTACACCTTC; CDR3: CASSQDPRGLGYTF
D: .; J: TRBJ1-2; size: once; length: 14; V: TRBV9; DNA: TGTGCCAGCAGCCCCGGGACAACCAACTATGGCTACACCTTC; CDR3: CASSPGTTNYGYTF
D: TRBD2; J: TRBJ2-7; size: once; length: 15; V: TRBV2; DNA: TGTGCCAGCAGAGAAGCTAGCGGGGACCCCTACGAGCAGTACTTC; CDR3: CASREASGDPYEQYF
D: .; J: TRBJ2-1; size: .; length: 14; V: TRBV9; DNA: TGTGCCAGCAGCGTCCGGGGGATCTACAATGAGCAGTTCTTC; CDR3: CASSVRGIYNEQFF